A single sample is the source of the 2 T cell receptor beta chains below, sequenced in a study of blood T cell repertoires in COVID-19. Sequencing was performed with immunoSEQ multiplex PCR; in TCRdb, only in-frame clones are kept and a portion is missing. Of about 300,000 clones in the sample, roughly 80% were seen once. Sequencing was performed on peripheral blood. The receptors were gathered from a human donor with COVID-19, enrolled during active disease. The donor label of this sample is uncertain.

The chain has TRBV28 and TRBJ1-2; possible D gene TRBD1, 5 bases. V was cut by 3 bases and J by 8 bases, with 16 bases left in between. This CDR3 contains 14 residues. Germline CDR1 reads MDHEN; CDR2 reads SYDVKM. The CDR3 region has the DNA TGTGCCAGCAGTTTGCAGGTCAGGGTAGGCGGCTACACCTTC. Protein: CASSLQVRVGGYTF.

The V gene is TRBV7-2, the J gene TRBJ2-7; D perhaps matches TRBD2 (5 bases). The CDR3 length is 14 residues. Trimming pared 1 base from V and 6 bases from J, leaving 13 bases between. CDR1 and CDR2 from the germline V gene are SGHTA and FQGNSA. The DNA for the CDR3 is TGTGCCAGCAGCTTAGTAGGAGGCGAGCGCGAGCAGTACTTC. Amino acid sequence: CASSLVGGEREQYF.